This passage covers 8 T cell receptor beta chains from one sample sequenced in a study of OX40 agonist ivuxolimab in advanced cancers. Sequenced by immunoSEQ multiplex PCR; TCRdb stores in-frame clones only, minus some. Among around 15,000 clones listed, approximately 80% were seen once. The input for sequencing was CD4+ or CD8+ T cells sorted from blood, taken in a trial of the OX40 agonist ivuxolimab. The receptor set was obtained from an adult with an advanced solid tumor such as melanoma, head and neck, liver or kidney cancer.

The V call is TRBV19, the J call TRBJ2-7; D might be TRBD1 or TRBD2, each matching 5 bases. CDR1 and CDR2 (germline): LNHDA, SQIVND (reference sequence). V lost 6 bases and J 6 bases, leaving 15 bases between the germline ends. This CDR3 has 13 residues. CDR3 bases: TGTGCCAGTAGCCTCCGGGACGGAGTCGAGCAGTACTTC. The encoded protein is CASSLRDGVEQYF. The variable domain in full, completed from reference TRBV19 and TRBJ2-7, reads DGGITQSPKYLFRKEGQNVTLSCEQNLNHDAMYWYRQDPGQGLRLIYYSQIVNDFQKGDIAEGYSVSREKKESFPLTVTSAQKNPTAFYLCASSLRDGVEQYFGPGTRLTVT.

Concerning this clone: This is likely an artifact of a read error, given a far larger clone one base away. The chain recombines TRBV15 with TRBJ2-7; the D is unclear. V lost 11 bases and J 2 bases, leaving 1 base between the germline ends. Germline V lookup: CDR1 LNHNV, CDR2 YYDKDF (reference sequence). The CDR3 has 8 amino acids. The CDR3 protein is CAAYEQYF. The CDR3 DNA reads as TGTGCCGCCTACGAGCAGTACTTC.

As DNA, the CDR3 is TGCGCCAGCAGCCTTGGATACGAAAAACTGTTTTTT. Residues: CASSLGYEKLFF. The rearrangement links TRBV5-1 to TRBJ1-4; no reliable D call. The CDR3 length is 12 residues. The germline gives CDR1 SGHRS, CDR2 YFSETQ. The germline V and J ends were trimmed by 4 bases and 8 bases, with 9 bases remaining between them.

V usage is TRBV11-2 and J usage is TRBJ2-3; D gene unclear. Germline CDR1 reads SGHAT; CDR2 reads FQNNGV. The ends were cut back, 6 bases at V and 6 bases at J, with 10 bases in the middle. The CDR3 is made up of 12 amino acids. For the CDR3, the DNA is TGTGCCAGCAGGTATTTTGCGGATACGCAGTATTTT. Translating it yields CASRYFADTQYF.

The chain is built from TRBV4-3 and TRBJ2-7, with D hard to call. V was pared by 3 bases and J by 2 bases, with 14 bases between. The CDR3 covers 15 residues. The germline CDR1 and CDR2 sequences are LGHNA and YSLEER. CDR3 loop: CASSHDDGGAYEQYF. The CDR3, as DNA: TGCGCCAGCAGCCATGACGACGGCGGCGCCTACGAGCAGTACTTC.

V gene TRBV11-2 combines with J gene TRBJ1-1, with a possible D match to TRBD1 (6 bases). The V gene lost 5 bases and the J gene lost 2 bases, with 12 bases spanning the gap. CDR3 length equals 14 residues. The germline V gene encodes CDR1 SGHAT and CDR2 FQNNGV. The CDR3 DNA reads TGTGCCAGCAGCCCTAGGACAGATAACACTGAAGCTTTCTTT. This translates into CASSPRTDNTEAFF.

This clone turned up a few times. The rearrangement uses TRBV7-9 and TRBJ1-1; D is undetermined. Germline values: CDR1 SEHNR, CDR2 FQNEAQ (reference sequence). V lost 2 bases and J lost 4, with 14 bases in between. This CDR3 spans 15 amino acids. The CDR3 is CASSLQWAVSTEAFF. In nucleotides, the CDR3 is TGTGCCAGCAGCTTACAATGGGCGGTGAGCACTGAAGCTTTCTTT. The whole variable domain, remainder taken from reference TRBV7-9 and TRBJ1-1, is DTGVSQNPRHKITKRGQNVTFRCDPISEHNRLYWYRQTLGQGPEFLTYFQNEAQLEKSRLLSDRFSAERPKGSFSTLEIQRTEQGDSAMYLCASSLQWAVSTEAFFGQGTRLTVV.

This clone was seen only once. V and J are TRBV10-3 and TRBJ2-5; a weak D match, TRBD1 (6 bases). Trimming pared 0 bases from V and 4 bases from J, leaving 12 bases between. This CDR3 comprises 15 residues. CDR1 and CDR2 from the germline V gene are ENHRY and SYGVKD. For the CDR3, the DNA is TGTGCCATCAGTGAGTCGGTCACAGGGTCAGAGACCCAGTACTTC. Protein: CAISESVTGSETQYF.